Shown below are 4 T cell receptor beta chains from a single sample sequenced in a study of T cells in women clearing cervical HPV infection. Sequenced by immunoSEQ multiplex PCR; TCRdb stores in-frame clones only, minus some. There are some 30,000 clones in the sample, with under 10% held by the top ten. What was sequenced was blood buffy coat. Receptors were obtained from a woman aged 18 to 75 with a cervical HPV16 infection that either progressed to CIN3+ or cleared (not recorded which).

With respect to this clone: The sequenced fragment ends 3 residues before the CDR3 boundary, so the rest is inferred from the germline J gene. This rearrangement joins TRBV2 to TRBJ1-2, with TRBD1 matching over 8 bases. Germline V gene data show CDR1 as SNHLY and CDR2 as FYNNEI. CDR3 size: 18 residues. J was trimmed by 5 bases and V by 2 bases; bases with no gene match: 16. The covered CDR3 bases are TGTGCCAGCAGTGAATTGGCGGCAGGGGGCGAGGGTTGGTATGGC. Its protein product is CASSELAAGGEGWYG. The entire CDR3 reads CASSELAAGGEGWYGYTF.

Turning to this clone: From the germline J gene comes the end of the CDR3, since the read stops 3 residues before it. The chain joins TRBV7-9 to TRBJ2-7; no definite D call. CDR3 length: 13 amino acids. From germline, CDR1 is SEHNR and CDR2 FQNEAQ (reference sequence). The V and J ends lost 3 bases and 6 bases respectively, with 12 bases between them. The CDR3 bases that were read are TGTGCCAGCAGCTTGTTAATGAGGTCCGAG. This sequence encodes CASSLLMRSE. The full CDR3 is CASSLLMRSEQYF.

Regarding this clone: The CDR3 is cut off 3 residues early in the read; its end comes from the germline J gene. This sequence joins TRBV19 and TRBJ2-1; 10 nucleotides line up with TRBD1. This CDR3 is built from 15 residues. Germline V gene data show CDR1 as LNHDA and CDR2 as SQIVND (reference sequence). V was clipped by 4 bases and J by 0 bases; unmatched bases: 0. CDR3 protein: CASSRDRGSYNEQFF. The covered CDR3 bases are TGTGCCAGTAGTAGGGACAGGGGCTCCTACAATGAG.

This chain's CDR3 is CASSSKDGYTF. The covered CDR3 bases are TGCGCCAGCAGCTCGAAGGATGGC. This chain connects TRBV5-1 to TRBJ1-2; no definite D call. The read ends 3 residues shy of where the CDR3 ends; the end is completed using the germline J gene. CDR3 size: 11 residues. The V end lost 3 bases, the J end lost 6 bases, and 6 bases lay between the germline ends. The germline V gene has CDR1 SGHRS and CDR2 YFSETQ.